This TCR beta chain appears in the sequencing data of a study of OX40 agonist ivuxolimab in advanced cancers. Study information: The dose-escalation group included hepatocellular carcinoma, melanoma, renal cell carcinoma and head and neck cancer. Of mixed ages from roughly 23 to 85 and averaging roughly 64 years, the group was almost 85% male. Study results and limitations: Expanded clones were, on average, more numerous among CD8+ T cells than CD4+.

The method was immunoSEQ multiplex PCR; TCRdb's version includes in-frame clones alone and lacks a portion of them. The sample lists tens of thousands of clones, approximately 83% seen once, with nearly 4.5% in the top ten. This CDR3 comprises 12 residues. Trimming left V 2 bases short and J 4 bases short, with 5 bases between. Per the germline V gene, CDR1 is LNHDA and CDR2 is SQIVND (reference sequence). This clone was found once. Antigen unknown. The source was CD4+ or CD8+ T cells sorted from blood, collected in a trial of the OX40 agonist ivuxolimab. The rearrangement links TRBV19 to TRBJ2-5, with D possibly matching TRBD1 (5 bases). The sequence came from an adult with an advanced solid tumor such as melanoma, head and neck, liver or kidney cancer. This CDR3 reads CASSIQGETQYF. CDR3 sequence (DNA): TGTGCCAGTAGTATACAGGGAGAGACCCAGTACTTC. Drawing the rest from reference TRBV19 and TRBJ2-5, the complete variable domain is DGGITQSPKYLFRKEGQNVTLSCEQNLNHDAMYWYRQDPGQGLRLIYYSQIVNDFQKGDIAEGYSVSREKKESFPLTVTSAQKNPTAFYLCASSIQGETQYFGPGTRLLVL.